This T cell receptor (beta chain) was sequenced during a study of T cells after yellow fever vaccination. This clonotype showed up just a few times. The antigen is not known. Mismatch with germline at one junction end may stem from a read error. The CDR3 consists of 16 residues. Findings and caveats of the study: Primary-vaccination clones mostly resurfaced post-booster (approximately 96% CD4, roughly 90% CD8). FACS-sorted repertoires could contain abundant clonotypes contaminating from the bulk population. The study found a weaker secondary response that peaked faster, day 5 versus 15. Clonotype sharing between CD4 and CD8 compartments was small.

TCRdb processed the 5' RACE reads anew with MiXCR; each CDR3 protein has one entry. Of about 320,000 distinct CDR3 sequences listed, about 10% are singletons. The receptor comes from a young man who received the YFV17D yellow fever vaccine. The input for sequencing was CD4+ T cells sorted from PBMCs, taken 45 days after the yellow fever booster vaccination. This chain uses TRBV12-3 or TRBV12-4 with TRBJ1-3; D is unresolved. CDR3 in amino acids: CASILGRAAVRNTIYF. In DNA form, the CDR3 reads TGTGCCAGCATTTTAGGCCGGGCGGCAGTAAGAAACACCATATATTTT.